This T cell receptor beta chain was found in a study of blood T cell repertoires in COVID-19. For the study at large: The United States, Italy and Spain supplied acute and convalescent COVID-19 samples. T cells, B-cell-depleted T cells, or PBMCs provided the cDNA or gDNA that served as material.

In the original analysis: Amplified reference gene primers provided the basis for estimating nucleated cell counts. Profiled with immunoSEQ multiplex PCR; TCRdb holds only in-frame clones, not every one. V, J and clone size derive from that table, while D and trimming were established from the DNA sequence. This repertoire shows roughly 200,000 clones, 75% to 85% found once; its top ten account for almost 6%. Patients from Seattle were sampled longitudinally, starting during active infection. CDR1 is SGHRS, CDR2 YFSETQ, per germline. The V segment lost 0 bases and the J segment 9 bases; nucleotides outside the gene matches: 20. The CDR3 runs to 18 residues.

The sequence derives from a woman aged 40 to 50 with COVID-19, enrolled during active disease. The chain carries TRBV5-1 and TRBJ2-7; TRBD2 matches at 8 bases. Input material: peripheral blood. CDR3 in DNA: TGCGCCAGCAGCTTGGCTGTTGGGACTAGATTCAACTCTTTGGGGCAGTACTTC. This codes for CASSLAVGTRFNSLGQYF. Based on the CDR3 plus reference TRBV5-1 and TRBJ2-7, the full variable domain is KAGVTQTPRYLIKTRGQQVTLSCSPISGHRSVSWYQQTPGQGLQFLFEYFSETQRNKGNFPGRFSGRQFSNSRSEMNVSTLELGDSALYLCASSLAVGTRFNSLGQYFGPGTRLTVT.